This T cell receptor beta chain stems from a study of early T cells in non-severe SARS-CoV-2 infection (dated by TCRdb to the early 2020s). For the wider study: TCR sequencing used bulk RNA from unsorted whole blood, so alpha and beta chains could not be paired. The paper as a whole reports these results and caveats: VDJdb matching was skewed toward anti-spike CD8 responses and likely underestimated virus-specific expansions by missing private and CD4 specificities.

V gives up 0 bases and J gives up 0 bases, and the segment between their germline ends measures 16 bases. CDR1 and CDR2 are drawn from the germline V gene (reference sequence): DFQATT, SNEGSKA. The cysteine opens and the phenylalanine closes a CDR3 of 17 amino acids. CDR3 DNA is the only sequence kept; it has 51 bases, read in frame from the first base. Library method: 5' RACE. The sample was run on a NextSeq 500. To correct for sequencing error and PCR bias, the TCR library protocol tagged individual cDNA molecules with unique molecular identifiers. Both TCR alpha and beta chains were sequenced, and tight co-correlation was observed between alpha and beta sequence abundances in each sample. In the paper's pipeline: Decombinator V4 was used to perform V gene, J gene and CDR3 annotation of TCR sequences. Expanded TCRs were defined as changing significantly between any two time points under a Poisson model with p below 0.0001. Abundances of TCRs were expressed as counts per million after normalisation to the total number of TCRs sequenced in each sample. MAIT TCRs were defined by TRAV1-2 paired with TRAJ12, TRAJ20 or TRAJ33, and iNKT TCRs by TRAV10 paired with TRAJ18. VDJdb, accessed on 1 November 2021, was searched for TCRs annotated for CMV, EBV and SARS-CoV-2, and TCRs annotated for more than one antigen were excluded. The public sequencing data were trimmed at Q25 with fastp and processed into clonotypes with MiXCR by TCRdb, which kept only in-frame beta chains. Every CDR3 protein is listed once, alongside the most common genes and DNA of its rows. In this record, the V and J calls reflect TCRdb's handling and not the investigators' own analysis. The table for this sample lists about 50,000 distinct CDR3 sequences; approximately 9% of them were counted only once. 5% to 6.5% of the sample is in the top ten clones.

Set within a cohort of healthcare workers in London, UK, this nested case-control study involved weekly PCR testing of nasopharyngeal swabs along with blood sampling. Healthcare workers were enrolled in the week of the UK lockdown, from 23 to 31 March 2020, and were followed every week for up to roughly 15 weeks. This clonotype was counted a few times. Its specific antigen is unknown. The input lacks base qualities; no much larger clone sits a single base away. Recombination linked TRBV20-1 to TRBJ2-3; D gene: possibly TRBD1, on 6 matching bases. Sequenced material: whole blood, taken at baseline. This clonotype was sampled from an adult who was a healthcare worker with PCR-confirmed SARS-CoV-2 infection or an uninfected control (not recorded which). The CDR3 sequence is CSARDLGRDTSTDTQYF. The nucleotide sequence is TGCAGTGCTAGAGATCTTGGAAGGGACACTAGCACAGATACGCAGTATTTT.